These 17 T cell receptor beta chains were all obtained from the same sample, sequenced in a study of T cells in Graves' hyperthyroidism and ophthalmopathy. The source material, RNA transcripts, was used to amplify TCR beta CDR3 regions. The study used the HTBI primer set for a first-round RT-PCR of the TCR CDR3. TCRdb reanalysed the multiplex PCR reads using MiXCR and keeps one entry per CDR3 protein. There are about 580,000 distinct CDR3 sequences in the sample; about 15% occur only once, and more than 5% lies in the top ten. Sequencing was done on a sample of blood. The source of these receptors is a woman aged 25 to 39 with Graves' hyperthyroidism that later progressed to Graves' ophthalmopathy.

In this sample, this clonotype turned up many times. CDR3 bases: TGTGCCAGCAGTGGACGGACAGGGAGGCTCTTTAATGAAAAACTGTTTTTT. This codes for CASSGRTGRLFNEKLFF. V gene TRBV6-1 combines with J gene TRBJ1-4; 8 bases match TRBD1. V lost 4 bases and J lost 4; bases outside the gene matches: 11. The CDR3 loop spans 17 amino acids. CDR1 and CDR2 (germline): MNHNS, SASEGT.

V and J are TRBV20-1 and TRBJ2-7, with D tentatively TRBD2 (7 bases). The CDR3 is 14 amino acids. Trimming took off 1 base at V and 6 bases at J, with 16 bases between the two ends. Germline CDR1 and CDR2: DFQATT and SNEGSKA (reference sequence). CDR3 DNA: TGCAGTGCTAGAGGTGTACGGGGGGCGACCGAGCAGTACTTC. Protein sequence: CSARGVRGATEQYF.

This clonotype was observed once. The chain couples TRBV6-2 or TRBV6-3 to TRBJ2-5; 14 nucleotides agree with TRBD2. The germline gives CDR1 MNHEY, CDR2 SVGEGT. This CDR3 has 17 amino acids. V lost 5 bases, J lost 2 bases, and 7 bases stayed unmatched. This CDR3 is CASSGLAGGPEQETQYF. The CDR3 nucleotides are TGTGCCAGCAGTGGACTAGCGGGAGGACCCGAACAAGAGACCCAGTACTTC.

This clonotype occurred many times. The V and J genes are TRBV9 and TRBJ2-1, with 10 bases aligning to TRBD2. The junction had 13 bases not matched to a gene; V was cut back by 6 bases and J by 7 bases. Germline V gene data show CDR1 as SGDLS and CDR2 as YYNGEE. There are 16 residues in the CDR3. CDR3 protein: CASTPPTSGNWNEQFF. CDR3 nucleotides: TGTGCCAGCACTCCCCCAACTAGCGGGAATTGGAATGAGCAGTTCTTC. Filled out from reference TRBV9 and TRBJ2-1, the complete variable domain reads DSGVTQTPKHLITATGQRVTLRCSPRSGDLSVYWYQQSLDQGLQFLIQYYNGEERAKGNILERFSAQQFPDLHSELNLSSLELGDSALYFCASTPPTSGNWNEQFFGPGTRLTVL.

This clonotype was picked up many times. DNA for the CDR3: TGTGCTAGTGGTTTGTTGACAGGTGACGGACGTTTGTCTGAAAAACTGTTTTTT. Its translation is CASGLLTGDGRLSEKLFF. This chain uses TRBV12-5 with TRBJ1-4, with a tentative D call TRBD1 (6 bases). Trimming left V 2 bases short and J 7 bases short, with 23 bases between. Germline CDR1 is LGHNT and CDR2 is FRNRAP. This CDR3 has 18 amino acids.

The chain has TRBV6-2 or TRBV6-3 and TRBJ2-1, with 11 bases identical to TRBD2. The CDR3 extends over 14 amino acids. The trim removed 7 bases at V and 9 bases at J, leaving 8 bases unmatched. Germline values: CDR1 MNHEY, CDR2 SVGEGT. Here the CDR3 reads CASISSGRLTEQFF. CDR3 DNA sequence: TGTGCCAGCATATCTAGCGGGAGGTTAACTGAGCAGTTCTTC.

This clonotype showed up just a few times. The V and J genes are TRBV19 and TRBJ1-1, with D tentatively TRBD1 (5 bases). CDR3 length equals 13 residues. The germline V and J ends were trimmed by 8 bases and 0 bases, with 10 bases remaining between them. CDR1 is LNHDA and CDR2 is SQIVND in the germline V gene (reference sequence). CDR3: CASRQDMNTEAFF. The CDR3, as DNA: TGTGCCAGTCGCCAGGACATGAACACTGAAGCTTTCTTT.

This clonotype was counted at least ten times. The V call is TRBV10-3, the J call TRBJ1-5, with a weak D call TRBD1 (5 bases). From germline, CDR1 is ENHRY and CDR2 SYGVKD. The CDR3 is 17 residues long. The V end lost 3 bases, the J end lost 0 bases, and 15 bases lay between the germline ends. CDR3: CAISDRVGVSSNQPQHF. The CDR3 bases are TGTGCCATCAGTGATAGGGTAGGGGTTAGTAGCAATCAGCCCCAGCATTTT.

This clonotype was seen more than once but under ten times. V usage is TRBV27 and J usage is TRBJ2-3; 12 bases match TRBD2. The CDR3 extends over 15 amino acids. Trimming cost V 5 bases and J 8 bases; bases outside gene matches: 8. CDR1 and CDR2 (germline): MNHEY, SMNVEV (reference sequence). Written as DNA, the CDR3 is TGTGCCAGCAGTACACCGACTAGCGGGAGTTTTACGCAGTATTTT. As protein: CASSTPTSGSFTQYF.

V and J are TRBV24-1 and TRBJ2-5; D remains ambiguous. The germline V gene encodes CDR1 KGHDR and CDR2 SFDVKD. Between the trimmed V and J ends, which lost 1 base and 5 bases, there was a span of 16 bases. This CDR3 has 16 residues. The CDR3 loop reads CATSDFREVLGETQYF. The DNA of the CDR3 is TGTGCCACCAGTGATTTTCGAGAGGTTTTGGGCGAGACCCAGTACTTC.

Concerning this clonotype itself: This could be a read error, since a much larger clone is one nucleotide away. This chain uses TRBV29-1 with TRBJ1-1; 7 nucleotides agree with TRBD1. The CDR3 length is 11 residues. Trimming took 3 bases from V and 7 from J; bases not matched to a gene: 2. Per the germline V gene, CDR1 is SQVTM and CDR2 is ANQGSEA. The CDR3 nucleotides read TGCAGCGTTGACGGGGACAGTGAAGCTTTCTTT. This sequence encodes CSVDGDSEAFF.

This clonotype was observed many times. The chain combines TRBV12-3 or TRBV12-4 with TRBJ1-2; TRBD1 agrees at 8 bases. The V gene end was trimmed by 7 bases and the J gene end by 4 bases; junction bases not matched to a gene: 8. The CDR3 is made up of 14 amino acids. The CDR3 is CASTSTGVGYGYTF. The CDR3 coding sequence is TGTGCCAGCACCTCGACAGGGGTAGGCTATGGCTACACCTTC.

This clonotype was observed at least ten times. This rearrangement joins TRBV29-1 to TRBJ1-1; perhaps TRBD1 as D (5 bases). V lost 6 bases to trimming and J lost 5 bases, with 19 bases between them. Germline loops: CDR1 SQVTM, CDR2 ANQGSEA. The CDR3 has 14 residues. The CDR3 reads CSVLDTGAETEAFF. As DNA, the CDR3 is TGCAGCGTCCTGGACACCGGAGCAGAAACTGAAGCTTTCTTT.

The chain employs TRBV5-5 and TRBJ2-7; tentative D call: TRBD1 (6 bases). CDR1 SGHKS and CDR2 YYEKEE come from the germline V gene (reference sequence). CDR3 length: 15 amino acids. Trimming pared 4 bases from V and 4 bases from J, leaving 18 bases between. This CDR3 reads CASSRDPQGVYEQYF. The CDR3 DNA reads TGTGCCAGCAGCCGGGACCCACAGGGTGTATACGAGCAGTACTTC. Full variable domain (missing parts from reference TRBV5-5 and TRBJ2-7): DAGVTQSPTHLIKTRGQQVTLRCSPISGHKSVSWYQQVLGQGPQFIFQYYEKEERGRGNFPDRFSARQFPNYSSELNVNALLLGDSALYLCASSRDPQGVYEQYFGPGTRLTVT.

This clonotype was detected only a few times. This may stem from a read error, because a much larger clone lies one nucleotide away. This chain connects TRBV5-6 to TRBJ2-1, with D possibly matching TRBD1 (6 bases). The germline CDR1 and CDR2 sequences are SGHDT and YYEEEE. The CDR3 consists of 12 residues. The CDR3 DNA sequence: TGTGTCAGCAGCACAGGGATCGATGAGCAGTTCTTC. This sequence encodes CVSSTGIDEQFF.

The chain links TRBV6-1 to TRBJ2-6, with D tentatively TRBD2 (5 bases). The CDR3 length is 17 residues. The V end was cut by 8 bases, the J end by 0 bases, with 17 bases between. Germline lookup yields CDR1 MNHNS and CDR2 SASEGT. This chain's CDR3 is CASRWIAGPSGANVLTF. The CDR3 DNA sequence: TGTGCCAGCCGTTGGATTGCGGGTCCCTCTGGGGCCAACGTCCTGACTTTC.

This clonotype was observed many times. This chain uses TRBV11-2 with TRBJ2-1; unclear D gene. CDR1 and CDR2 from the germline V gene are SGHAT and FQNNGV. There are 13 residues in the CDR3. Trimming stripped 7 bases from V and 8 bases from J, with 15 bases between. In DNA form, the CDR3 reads TGTGCCAGCAACCTACAGTTCAAGGATGAGCAGTTCTTC. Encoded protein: CASNLQFKDEQFF.